The next 6 T cell receptor beta chains were all read from a single sample in a study of T cells in Graves' hyperthyroidism and ophthalmopathy. Amplification of TCR beta CDR3 regions was performed using RNA transcripts as template. The HTBI primer set was used in a first-round RT-PCR of the TCR CDR3. TCRdb reanalysed the multiplex PCR reads using MiXCR and keeps one entry per CDR3 protein. Counted here are hundreds of thousands of distinct CDR3 sequences, approximately 25% occurring once; the ten biggest clones make up approximately 35%. The specimen sequenced was blood. These TCRs come from a woman between 40 and 55 years old with Graves' ophthalmopathy.

This clonotype was detected many times. The CDR3 nucleotides read TGTGCCAGCAGCTGGGGCCTAGCGGGAGTGGAGACCCAGTACTTC. Amino acids: CASSWGLAGVETQYF. This sequence joins TRBV7-8 and TRBJ2-5; 10 bases line up with TRBD2. V was clipped by 4 bases and J by 5 bases; unmatched bases: 7. The CDR3 has 15 amino acids. The germline CDR1 and CDR2 sequences are SGHVS and FQNEAQ.

This clonotype was counted ten times or more. The gene calls are TRBV25-1 and TRBJ2-5; 10 bases match TRBD1. V shed 3 bases and J 5 bases; nucleotides not matched to a gene: 15. CDR3 size: 18 residues. The germline CDR1 and CDR2 sequences are MGHDK and SYGVNS. The CDR3 sequence: CASSDPPTGGQGTETQYF. CDR3 nucleotide sequence: TGTGCCAGCAGTGACCCACCCACGGGGGGACAGGGGACGGAGACCCAGTACTTC.

This clonotype occurred many times. The chain recombines TRBV4-1 with TRBJ2-4; D is possibly TRBD1 (6 bases). Per germline, CDR1 MGHRA and CDR2 YSYEKL. V was clipped by 1 base and J by 1 base, with 17 bases between them. The CDR3 runs to 18 residues. This CDR3 is CASSQGPTGNRAKNIQYF. Written as DNA, the CDR3 is TGCGCCAGCAGCCAAGGGCCTACAGGGAATAGGGCCAAAAACATTCAGTACTTC.

This clonotype was found many times. Here the CDR3 DNA reads TGTGCTAGTGGTTTGTCAGGGGGGAGTGGGGAGCAGTTCTTC. Amino acid sequence: CASGLSGGSGEQFF. This sequence joins TRBV12-5 and TRBJ2-1; weak D call: TRBD1 (7 bases). The CDR3 contains 14 residues. V was shortened by 2 bases and J by 10 bases, with 15 bases between the two germline ends. Germline V lookup: CDR1 LGHNT, CDR2 FRNRAP.

This clonotype was counted at least ten times. The gene calls are TRBV20-1 and TRBJ1-1; D not resolved. This CDR3 is 11 amino acids long. Looked up from germline, CDR1 is DFQATT and CDR2 is SNEGSKA (reference sequence). V lost 7 bases to trimming and J lost 3 bases, with 9 bases between them. The CDR3 region has the DNA TGCAGTGTAGGTGGGGACACTGAAGCTTTCTTT. Its translation: CSVGGDTEAFF.

This clonotype showed up many times. The CDR3 DNA reads TGTGCCAGCAGCCCAACAGGGGTCCTTTTCACCGGGGAGCTGTTTTTT. This sequence encodes CASSPTGVLFTGELFF. The chain has TRBV13 and TRBJ2-2; TRBD1 agrees at 7 bases. CDR1 is PRHDT and CDR2 is FYEKMQ in the germline V gene (reference sequence). This CDR3 contains 16 residues. After removal of 5 bases from V and 4 bases from J, the junction contained 10 bases not matched to a gene.